This record covers a single T cell receptor beta chain. Its target is unknown. This entry comes from a study of cytomegalovirus exposure and HLA in healthy donors. Study outcomes and limitations: Highly shared variants forming one cluster were likely a sequencing artifact. Earlier analysis yielded a pattern in which most TCR beta V segments were productive about 87% or about 30% of the time.

The primer mix had 60 Vbeta and 13 Jbeta primers. Libraries were prepared by immunoSEQ multiplex PCR; TCRdb keeps only in-frame clonotypes and omits some of them. The sample lists about 130,000 clones; around four fifths were seen once. Input material: PBMCs. The receptor was derived from a male donor in good health and CMV-seronegative.

In DNA form, the CDR3 reads TGCGCCAGCAGCCAAGATAGGGGGTCCTATGGCTACACCTTC. Protein sequence: CASSQDRGSYGYTF. This sequence joins TRBV4-3 and TRBJ1-2; the D gene is possibly TRBD1 (6 bases). Germline V gives CDR1 LGHNA, CDR2 YSLEER. The V and J ends lost 0 bases and 4 bases respectively, with 9 bases between them. CDR3 size: 14 residues.